This T cell receptor (beta chain) was identified in a study of cytomegalovirus exposure and HLA in healthy donors. This CDR3 region has 15 residues. CDR1 is MNHEY, CDR2 SMNVEV, per germline (reference sequence). Trimming cost V 5 bases and J 0 bases, with 14 bases left between them. It was with 60 Vbeta and 13 Jbeta primers that the PCR ran. Sequenced by immunoSEQ multiplex PCR; TCRdb stores in-frame clones only, minus some. The sample lists roughly 230,000 clones, roughly 78% occurring once. The TCR sequence derives from a boy between 10 and 17 years old in good health and CMV-seronegative. The rearrangement joins TRBV27 to TRBJ2-7; TRBD1 might be the D (5 bases). The material sequenced was PBMCs. CDR3 protein: CASSRQYSPSYEQYF. In DNA, the CDR3 is TGTGCCAGCAGTCGACAGTACTCTCCCTCCTACGAGCAGTACTTC.